This is a list of T cell receptor beta chains from one sample in a study of response to subunit inactivated influenza vaccine. TCRdb analysed the RT-PCR reads with MiXCR anew, one entry per CDR3 protein. Among about 540,000 distinct CDR3 sequences listed, approximately 22% were seen once. These data also formed part of another study, on T cells expressing NK-cell markers.

Sequences were derived from CD4+ T cells sorted from PBMCs, sampled 11 to 12 days after vaccination. The receptors stem from a middle-aged man who received an inactivated influenza vaccine. Both conserved end residues are part of each CDR3. The D gene is left open where the match is weak. Some rows mark clone size as missing; the rest say once, few, many or name a class of expanded clone.

v_gene,j_gene,d_gene,abundance,CDR3nt,CDR3aa
TRBV7-9,TRBJ2-3,.,.,TGTGCCAGCAGCCCCTCCCTCTTCAGGGAAGATACGCAGTATTTT,CASSPSLFREDTQYF
TRBV4-3,TRBJ2-3,TRBD1,few,TGCGCCAGCAGCCAAGACCCGGGACAGGGGTTGGGTACGCAGTATTTT,CASSQDPGQGLGTQYF
TRBV10-2,TRBJ1-5,.,.,TGCGCCAGCAGTGTGGCTATGGGGCTGAGGGGTCAGCCCCAGCATTTT,CASSVAMGLRGQPQHF
TRBV6-1,TRBJ1-6,.,.,TGTGCCAGCAGTGAAACAGGGAAAAATTCACCCCTCCACTTT,CASSETGKNSPLHF
TRBV7-9,TRBJ1-5,.,few,TGTGCCAGCAGTTTCGGTGAAGGGGCCCAGCATTTT,CASSFGEGAQHF
TRBV6-2/TRBV6-3,TRBJ2-7,TRBD2,.,TGTGCCAGCAAAACGGGGGGTCCGAATTACGAGCAGTACTTC,CASKTGGPNYEQYF
TRBV10-3,TRBJ2-4,TRBD2,.,TGTGCCATCAGTCCCGGGACTAGCGGGGGCGAAGCCAAAAACATTCAGTACTTC,CAISPGTSGGEAKNIQYF
TRBV28,TRBJ1-2,TRBD1,few,TGTGCCAGCAGTCCGACAGGGGGCCTGGGGTATGGCTACACCTTC,CASSPTGGLGYGYTF
TRBV5-1,TRBJ2-7,.,few,TGCGCCAGCAGCTCTACGGTCAGCTCCTACGAGCAGTACTTC,CASSSTVSSYEQYF
TRBV20-1,TRBJ1-2,.,few,TGCAGTGCTAGAGTTGGGGGGGCTCGAGGCTACACCTTC,CSARVGGARGYTF
TRBV12-3/TRBV12-4,TRBJ2-2,TRBD1,.,TGTGCCAGCAGTTTAGGGACAGGGGGCACCGGGGAGCTGTTTTTT,CASSLGTGGTGELFF
TRBV6-6,TRBJ1-3,.,many,TGTGCCAGCAGTTACAGCCAGGGTAGGAGATCTGGAAACACCATATATTTT,CASSYSQGRRSGNTIYF
TRBV5-1,TRBJ2-3,TRBD1,few,TGCGCCAGCAGCTTGGTTACAGGGGAAGATACGCAGTATTTT,CASSLVTGEDTQYF
TRBV7-8,TRBJ2-2,TRBD2,.,TGTGCCAGCAGCTTCGTTAGCGGGGGGGCCCCCGGGGAGCTGTTTTTT,CASSFVSGGAPGELFF
TRBV30,TRBJ2-3,.,.,TGTGCCTGGAGCGAGGATTACCAGGGCTGGGGTACAGATACGCAGTATTTT,CAWSEDYQGWGTDTQYF
TRBV7-2,TRBJ2-7,TRBD2,.,TGTGCCAGCAGCTTATTCGGGACTAGCCCCTACGAGCAGTACTTC,CASSLFGTSPYEQYF
TRBV30,TRBJ2-7,.,.,TGTGCCTGGAGTCGGGGGTACGAGCAGTACTTC,CAWSRGYEQYF
TRBV4-3,TRBJ1-1,.,few,TGCGCCAGCAGCTCTAGTCGGAGGGCCGCCCGGGGCACTGAAGCTTTCTTT,CASSSSRRAARGTEAFF
TRBV6-5,TRBJ1-1,.,.,TGTGCCAGCAGTTACGGCGGTCGAGGGGTTATGAACACTGAAGCTTTCTTT,CASSYGGRGVMNTEAFF
TRBV7-3,TRBJ2-5,.,few,TGTGCCAGCAGCTTAGCGGGCTTACAAGAGACCCAGTACTTC,CASSLAGLQETQYF
TRBV19,TRBJ2-1,TRBD2,.,TGTGCCAGTAGGCTAGCGGGAGTTCTTAATAATGAGCAGTTCTTC,CASRLAGVLNNEQFF
TRBV5-1,TRBJ2-7,TRBD1,few,TGCGCCAGCAGCTCTGACGAATGGGACAGTTCCTACGAGCAGTACTTC,CASSSDEWDSSYEQYF
TRBV18,TRBJ2-2,.,many,TGTGCCAGCTCACGAGGCGGCCGAGTTCGGGCGGGCACCGGGGAGCTGTTTTTT,CASSRGGRVRAGTGELFF
TRBV29-1,TRBJ1-1,.,.,TGCAGCGTTGAAGGGCAGGCCTACCCGTCGGCTTTCTTT,CSVEGQAYPSAFF
TRBV29-1,TRBJ2-7,.,few,TGCAGCGTTGAGGGCAGGGCAGGCTACGAGCAGTACTTC,CSVEGRAGYEQYF
TRBV4-1,TRBJ2-3,.,few,TGCGCCAGCAGCCGGCAGATTAGCGGAGCCACGCATACGCAGTATTTT,CASSRQISGATHTQYF
TRBV6-1,TRBJ2-2,.,.,TGTGCCAGCAGCTCATCCCTGGGTGTGAAAACCGGGGAGCTGTTTTTT,CASSSSLGVKTGELFF
TRBV20-1,TRBJ1-1,TRBD1,.,TGCAGTGCAGGACAGGGGGCGGGTGAAGCTTTCTTT,CSAGQGAGEAFF
TRBV20-1,TRBJ2-5,.,few,TGCAGTGCTAGAGACCCTCTCGGGCCCGGGGAGACCCAGTACTTC,CSARDPLGPGETQYF
TRBV6-2/TRBV6-3,TRBJ2-5,TRBD1,.,TGTGCCAGCAGTTGGGACAGAATAGAGACCCAGTACTTC,CASSWDRIETQYF
TRBV20-1,TRBJ2-3,TRBD2,few,TGCAGTGCTAGAGCACTTAGCGGGGGGGCAAGGGATACGCAGTATTTT,CSARALSGGARDTQYF
TRBV20-1,TRBJ2-1,TRBD1,few,TGCAGTGCTACTTTCCGACAGGGGAATGAGCAGTTCTTC,CSATFRQGNEQFF
TRBV7-8,TRBJ2-3,TRBD1,few,TGTGCCAGCAGCTTGATGCTATCACAGGGGGCAGATACGCAGTATTTT,CASSLMLSQGADTQYF
TRBV3-1,TRBJ1-2,TRBD1,many,TGCGCCAGCAGCCAGGGACAGAACTATGGCTACACCTTC,CASSQGQNYGYTF
TRBV24-1,TRBJ2-2,.,.,TGTGCCACCAGTGACCCAGGACAGCACACCGGGGAGCTGTTTTTT,CATSDPGQHTGELFF
TRBV2,TRBJ2-5,TRBD1,.,TGTGCCAGCAGTGTGGACAGGGCGTACGAGACCCAGTACTTC,CASSVDRAYETQYF
TRBV4-3,TRBJ2-7,.,.,TGCGCCAGCAGCCAAGATTTGTCAAGCTCCTACGAGCAGTACTTC,CASSQDLSSSYEQYF
TRBV7-9,TRBJ2-1,TRBD2,.,TGTGCCAGCAGCCCCGGACTGAGGGAGGGGAATGAGCAGTTCTTC,CASSPGLREGNEQFF
TRBV7-2,TRBJ1-2,.,.,TGTGCCAGCAGCTTCCAAGGACACTCTAGCTATGGCTACACCTTC,CASSFQGHSSYGYTF
TRBV24-1,TRBJ2-1,TRBD2,.,TGTGCCACCAGTGACCCGAGCGGGGTTTCCTACAATGAGCAGTTCTTC,CATSDPSGVSYNEQFF
TRBV5-4,TRBJ2-7,TRBD1,few,TGTGCCAGCAGCACACTCCGGGACAGGGCCTACGAGCAGTACTTC,CASSTLRDRAYEQYF
TRBV4-3,TRBJ1-1,.,.,TGCGCCAGCAGCCAAGAAGCCAGACCCCCCGGGGCTGAAGCTTTCTTT,CASSQEARPPGAEAFF
TRBV20-1,TRBJ1-2,.,.,TGCAGTGCTAGAATCTACAGACGCGATAACTATGGCTACACCTTC,CSARIYRRDNYGYTF
TRBV11-2,TRBJ1-4,TRBD1,.,TGTGCCAGCAGCTTCGGGACAGGGGGAGCTAATGAAAAACTGTTTTTT,CASSFGTGGANEKLFF
TRBV6-1,TRBJ1-4,TRBD1,.,TGTGCCAGCAGTGAGCAACCGGGACAGGGCGCAACTAATGAAAAACTGTTTTTT,CASSEQPGQGATNEKLFF
TRBV4-3,TRBJ2-5,TRBD2,many,TGCGCCAGCAGCCAAGGACTAGCGGTACAAGAGACCCAGTACTTC,CASSQGLAVQETQYF
TRBV19,TRBJ2-2,.,.,TGTGCCAGCGTCTTCCGGACTACCGGGGAGCTGTTTTTT,CASVFRTTGELFF
TRBV6-2/TRBV6-3,TRBJ2-7,TRBD2,few,TGTGCCAGCAGTCCAAGGACTAGCATTCCCGAGCAGTACTTC,CASSPRTSIPEQYF
TRBV27,TRBJ2-3,TRBD2,few,TGTGCCAGCAGCCTCAGGACTAGCGGAACCACAGATACGCAGTATTTT,CASSLRTSGTTDTQYF
TRBV7-9,TRBJ2-1,.,many,TGTGCCAGCAGCTTAGTGGGCAATGAGCAGTTCTTC,CASSLVGNEQFF
TRBV7-9,TRBJ2-7,.,.,TGTGCCAGCAGCTTGCACGGAACCTACGAGCAGTACTTC,CASSLHGTYEQYF
TRBV12-3/TRBV12-4,TRBJ1-2,.,.,TGTGCCAGCAGATCCATTGAGGGTGGCTACACCTTC,CASRSIEGGYTF
TRBV6-5,TRBJ2-1,TRBD2,many,TGTGCCAGCAGTTACTCACCCGGGGGGGCTTTTCCCCATGAGCAGTTCTTC,CASSYSPGGAFPHEQFF
TRBV6-2/TRBV6-3,TRBJ1-1,.,.,TGTGCCAGCATCGACTTGGGGGGCATCCACACTGAAGCTTTCTTT,CASIDLGGIHTEAFF
TRBV6-1,TRBJ1-2,.,.,TGTGCCAGCAGTGAACAACCGAAGCTTAACTATGGCTACACCTTC,CASSEQPKLNYGYTF
TRBV14,TRBJ2-2,.,few,TGTGCCAGCAGCCAAGTACAGCAGGGGAACACCGGGGAGCTGTTTTTT,CASSQVQQGNTGELFF